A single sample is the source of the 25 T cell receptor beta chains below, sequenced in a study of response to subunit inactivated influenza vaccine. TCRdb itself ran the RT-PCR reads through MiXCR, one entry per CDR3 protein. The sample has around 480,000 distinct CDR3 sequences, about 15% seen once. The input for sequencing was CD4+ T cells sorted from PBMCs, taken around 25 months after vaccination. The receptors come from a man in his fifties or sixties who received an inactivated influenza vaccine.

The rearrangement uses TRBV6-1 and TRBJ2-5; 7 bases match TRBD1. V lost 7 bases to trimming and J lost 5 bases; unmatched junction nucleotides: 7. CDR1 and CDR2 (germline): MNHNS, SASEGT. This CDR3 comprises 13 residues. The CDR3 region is CASTKTGVETQYF. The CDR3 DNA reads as TGTGCCAGCACCAAAACAGGGGTGGAGACCCAGTACTTC.

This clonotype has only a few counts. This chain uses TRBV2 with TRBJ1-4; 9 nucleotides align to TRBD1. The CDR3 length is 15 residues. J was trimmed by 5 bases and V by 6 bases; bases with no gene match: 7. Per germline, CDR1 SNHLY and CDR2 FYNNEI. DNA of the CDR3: TGTGCCAGCAGAGTTGGACAGGGGAAGAATGAAAAACTGTTTTTT. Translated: CASRVGQGKNEKLFF.

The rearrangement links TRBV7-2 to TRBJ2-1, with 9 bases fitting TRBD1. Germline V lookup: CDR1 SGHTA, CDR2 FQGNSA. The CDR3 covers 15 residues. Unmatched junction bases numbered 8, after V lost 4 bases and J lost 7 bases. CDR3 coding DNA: TGTGCCAGCAGCTCGCAGACAGGGGGATCGAATGAGCAGTTCTTC. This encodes CASSSQTGGSNEQFF.

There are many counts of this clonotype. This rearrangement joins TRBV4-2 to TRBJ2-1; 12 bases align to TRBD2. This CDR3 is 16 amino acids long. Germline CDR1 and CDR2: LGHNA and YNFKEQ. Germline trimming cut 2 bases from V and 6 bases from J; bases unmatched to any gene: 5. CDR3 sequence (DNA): TGTGCCAGCAGCCAACCCCTAGCGGGAGGGGGCAATGAGCAGTTCTTC. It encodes CASSQPLAGGGNEQFF.

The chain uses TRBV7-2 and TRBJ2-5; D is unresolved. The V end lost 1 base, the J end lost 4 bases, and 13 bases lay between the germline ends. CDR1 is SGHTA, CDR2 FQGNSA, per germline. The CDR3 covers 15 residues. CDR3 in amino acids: CASSLEGLGTETQYF. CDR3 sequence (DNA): TGTGCCAGCAGCTTAGAAGGGTTGGGCACAGAGACCCAGTACTTC.

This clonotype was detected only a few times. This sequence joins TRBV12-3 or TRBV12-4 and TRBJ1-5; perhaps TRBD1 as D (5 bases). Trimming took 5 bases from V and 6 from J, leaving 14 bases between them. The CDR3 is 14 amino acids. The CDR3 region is CASSHRDFIQPQHF. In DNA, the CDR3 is TGTGCCAGCAGTCATCGGGACTTCATTCAGCCCCAGCATTTT.

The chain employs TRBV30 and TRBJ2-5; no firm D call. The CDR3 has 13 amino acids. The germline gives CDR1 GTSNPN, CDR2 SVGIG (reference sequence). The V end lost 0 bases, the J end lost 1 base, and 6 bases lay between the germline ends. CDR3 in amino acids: CAWSVVRQETQYF. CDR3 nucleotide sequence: TGTGCCTGGAGTGTGGTACGCCAAGAGACCCAGTACTTC.

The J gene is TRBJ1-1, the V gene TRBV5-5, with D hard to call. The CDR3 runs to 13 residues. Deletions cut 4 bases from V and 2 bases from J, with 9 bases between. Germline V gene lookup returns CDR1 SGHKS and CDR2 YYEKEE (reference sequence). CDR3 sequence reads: CASSVAGNTEAFF. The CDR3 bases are TGTGCCAGCAGCGTCGCCGGTAACACTGAAGCTTTCTTT.

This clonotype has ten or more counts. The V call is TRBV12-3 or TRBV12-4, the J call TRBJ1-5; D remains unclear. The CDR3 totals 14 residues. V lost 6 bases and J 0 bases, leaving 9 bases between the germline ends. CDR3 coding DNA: TGTGCCAGCAGCCGTCGAAATAGCAATCAGCCCCAGCATTTT. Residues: CASSRRNSNQPQHF.

CDR3 amino acids: CASSQQGMNTEAFF. CDR3 in DNA: TGCGCCAGCAGCCAACAGGGCATGAACACTGAAGCTTTCTTT. V is TRBV4-3 and J is TRBJ1-1; possible D gene TRBD1, 5 bases. Between the trimmed V and J ends, which lost 2 bases and 0 bases, there was a span of 7 bases. The CDR3 is 14 amino acids. CDR1 is LGHNA, CDR2 YSLEER, per germline.

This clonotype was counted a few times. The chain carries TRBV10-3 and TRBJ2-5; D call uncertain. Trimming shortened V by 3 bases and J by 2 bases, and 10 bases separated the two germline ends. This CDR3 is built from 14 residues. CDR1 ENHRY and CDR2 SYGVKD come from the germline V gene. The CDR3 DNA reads TGTGCCATCAGTGAAGTGCCAGATCAAGAGACCCAGTACTTC. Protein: CAISEVPDQETQYF.

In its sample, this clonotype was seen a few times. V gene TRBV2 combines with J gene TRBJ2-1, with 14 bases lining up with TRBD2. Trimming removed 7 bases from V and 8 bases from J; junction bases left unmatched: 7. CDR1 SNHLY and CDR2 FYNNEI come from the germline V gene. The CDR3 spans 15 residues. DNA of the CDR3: TGTGCCAGCACCAGACGGACTAGCGGGAGGCATGAGCAGTTCTTC. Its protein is CASTRRTSGRHEQFF.

The CDR3 region is CASSMYGGTQYF. The CDR3 DNA reads TGTGCCAGTAGTATGTACGGTGGGACCCAGTACTTC. The gene calls are TRBV19 and TRBJ2-5; D call uncertain. CDR1 and CDR2 from the germline V gene are LNHDA and SQIVND (reference sequence). V lost 3 bases to trimming and J lost 7 bases, with 9 bases between them. This CDR3 is built from 12 residues.

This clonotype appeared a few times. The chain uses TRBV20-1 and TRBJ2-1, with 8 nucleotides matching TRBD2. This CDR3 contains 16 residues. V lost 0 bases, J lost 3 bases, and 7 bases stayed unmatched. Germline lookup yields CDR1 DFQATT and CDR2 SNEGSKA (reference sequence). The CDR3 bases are TGCAGTGCTAGAGAAGACGGGAGGGCCCACTACAATGAGCAGTTCTTC. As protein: CSAREDGRAHYNEQFF.

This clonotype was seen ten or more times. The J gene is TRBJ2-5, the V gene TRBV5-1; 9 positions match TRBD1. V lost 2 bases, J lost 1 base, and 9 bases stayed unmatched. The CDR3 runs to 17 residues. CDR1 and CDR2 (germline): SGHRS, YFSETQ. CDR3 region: CASSLHSVQGAQETQYF. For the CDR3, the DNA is TGCGCCAGCAGCTTACACTCCGTACAGGGGGCCCAAGAGACCCAGTACTTC.

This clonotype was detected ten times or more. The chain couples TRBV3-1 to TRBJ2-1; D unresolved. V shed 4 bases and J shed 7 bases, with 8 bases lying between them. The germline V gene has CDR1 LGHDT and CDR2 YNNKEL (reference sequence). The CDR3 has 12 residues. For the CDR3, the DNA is TGTGCCAGCAGCCGCCTGGATAATGAGCAGTTCTTC. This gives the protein CASSRLDNEQFF.

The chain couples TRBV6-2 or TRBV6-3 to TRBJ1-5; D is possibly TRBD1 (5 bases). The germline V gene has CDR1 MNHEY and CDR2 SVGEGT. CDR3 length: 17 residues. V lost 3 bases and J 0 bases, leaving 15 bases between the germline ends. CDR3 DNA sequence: TGTGCCAGCAGTTATTGGCTCCGGGACTATAGCAATCAGCCCCAGCATTTT. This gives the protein CASSYWLRDYSNQPQHF.

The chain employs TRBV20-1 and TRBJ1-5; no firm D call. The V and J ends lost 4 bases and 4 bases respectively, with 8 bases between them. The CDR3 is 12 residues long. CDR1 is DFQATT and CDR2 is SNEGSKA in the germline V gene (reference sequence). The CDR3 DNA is TGCAGTGCTACATGGGGAAATCAGCCCCAGCATTTT. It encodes CSATWGNQPQHF.

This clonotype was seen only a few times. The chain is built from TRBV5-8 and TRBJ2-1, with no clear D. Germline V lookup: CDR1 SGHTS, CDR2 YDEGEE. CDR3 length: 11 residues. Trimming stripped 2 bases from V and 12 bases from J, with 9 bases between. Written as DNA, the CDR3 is TGTGCCAGCAGCTTCGTGAAAGTGCAGTTCTTC. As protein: CASSFVKVQFF.

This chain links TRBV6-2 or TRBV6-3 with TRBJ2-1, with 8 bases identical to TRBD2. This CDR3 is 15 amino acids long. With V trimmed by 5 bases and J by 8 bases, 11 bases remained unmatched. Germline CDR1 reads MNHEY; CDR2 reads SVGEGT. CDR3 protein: CASSNPRTSSDEQFF. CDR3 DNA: TGTGCCAGCAGTAACCCCCGGACTAGCAGCGATGAGCAGTTCTTC.

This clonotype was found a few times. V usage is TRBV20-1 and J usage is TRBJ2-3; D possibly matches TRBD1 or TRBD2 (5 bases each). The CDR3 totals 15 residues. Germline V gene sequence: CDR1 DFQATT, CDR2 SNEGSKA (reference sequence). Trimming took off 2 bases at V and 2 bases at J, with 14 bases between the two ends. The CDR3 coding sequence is TGCAGTGCTAGACGGGGTCCGGGGCCCACAGATACGCAGTATTTT. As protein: CSARRGPGPTDTQYF.

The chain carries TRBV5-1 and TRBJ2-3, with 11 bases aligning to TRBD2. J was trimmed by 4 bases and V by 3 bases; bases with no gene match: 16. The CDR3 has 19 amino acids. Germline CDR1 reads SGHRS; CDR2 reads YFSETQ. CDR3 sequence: CASSSSFLAGGLVADTQYF. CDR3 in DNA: TGCGCCAGCAGCTCCTCTTTTTTAGCGGGAGGGCTAGTTGCAGATACGCAGTATTTT.

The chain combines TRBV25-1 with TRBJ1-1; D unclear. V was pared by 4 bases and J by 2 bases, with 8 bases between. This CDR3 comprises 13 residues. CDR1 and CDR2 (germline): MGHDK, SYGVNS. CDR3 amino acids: CASSAAYNTEAFF. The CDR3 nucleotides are TGTGCCAGCAGTGCCGCTTACAACACTGAAGCTTTCTTT.

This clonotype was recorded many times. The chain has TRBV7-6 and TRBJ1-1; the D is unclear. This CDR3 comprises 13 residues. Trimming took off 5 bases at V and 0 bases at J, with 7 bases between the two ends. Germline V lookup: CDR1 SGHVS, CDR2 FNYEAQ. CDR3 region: CASSPRLNTEAFF. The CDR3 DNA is TGTGCCAGCAGCCCTCGTCTGAACACTGAAGCTTTCTTT.

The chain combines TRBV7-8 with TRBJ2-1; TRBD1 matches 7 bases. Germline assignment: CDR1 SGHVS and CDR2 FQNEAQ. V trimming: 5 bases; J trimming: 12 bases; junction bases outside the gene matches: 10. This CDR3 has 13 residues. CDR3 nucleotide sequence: TGTGCCAGCAGCATCAGCCGGACAGGTGCGCAGTTCTTC. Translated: CASSISRTGAQFF. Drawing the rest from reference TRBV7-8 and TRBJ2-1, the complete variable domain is GAGVSQSPRYKVAKRGQDVALRCDPISGHVSLFWYQQALGQGPEFLTYFQNEAQLDKSGLPSDRFFAERPEGSVSTLKIQRTQQEDSAVYLCASSISRTGAQFFGPGTRLTVL.